Below are 21 T cell receptor beta chains sequenced from a single sample in a study of blood T cell repertoires in COVID-19. Libraries were prepared by immunoSEQ multiplex PCR; TCRdb keeps only in-frame clonotypes and omits some of them. The profile shows roughly 260,000 clones, around nine tenths of them singletons. The sequenced sample consisted of peripheral blood. These receptors all stem from a woman between 25 and 40 years old with COVID-19, enrolled during active disease.

The CDR3, as DNA: TGTGCCAGCAGCCAACAGTTCTATGGCTACACCTTC. It yields the protein CASSQQFYGYTF. The chain is built from TRBV3-1 (or the pseudogene TRBV3-2) and TRBJ1-2; D not resolved. The CDR3 contains 12 residues. Between the trimmed V and J ends, which lost 2 bases and 4 bases, there was a span of 5 bases. The germline V gene has CDR1 LGHDT and CDR2 YNNKEL (reference sequence).

CDR3 bases: TGTGCCAGCAGCGCACTGGGGGGGCCTAAGAACGAGCAGTACTTC. This codes for CASSALGGPKNEQYF. The chain recombines TRBV27 with TRBJ2-7, with a weak D call TRBD2 (7 bases). The CDR3 is made up of 15 amino acids. V was shortened by 6 bases and J by 5 bases, with 20 bases between the two germline ends. Germline V CDR1 and CDR2: MNHEY, SMNVEV (reference sequence).

This chain joins TRBV3-1 (or the pseudogene TRBV3-2) and TRBJ1-1; no definite D call. The CDR3 contains 12 residues. The germline V gene encodes CDR1 LGHDT and CDR2 YNNKEL (reference sequence). V was clipped by 4 bases and J by 5 bases, with 8 bases between them. CDR3 protein: CASSPVGTEAFF. The CDR3 nucleotides are TGTGCCAGCAGCCCGGTCGGGACTGAAGCTTTCTTT.

This sequence joins TRBV24-1 and TRBJ2-3, with 10 bases lining up with TRBD1. J was trimmed by 0 bases and V by 3 bases; bases with no gene match: 8. This CDR3 comprises 18 residues. The germline gives CDR1 KGHDR, CDR2 SFDVKD. CDR3 in DNA: TGTGCCACCAGTGATATGCCGGACAGGGGGGGTAGCACAGATACGCAGTATTTT. Translated: CATSDMPDRGGSTDTQYF.

The chain employs TRBV19 and TRBJ2-3; the match to TRBD2 covers 7 bases. The germline CDR1 and CDR2 sequences are LNHDA and SQIVND (reference sequence). After removal of 1 base from V and 3 bases from J, the junction contained 10 bases not matched to a gene. This CDR3 comprises 17 residues. The CDR3 loop is CASSIAPLGRGTDTQYF. The CDR3 coding sequence is TGTGCCAGTAGTATAGCACCATTGGGGAGGGGAACAGATACGCAGTATTTT.

This clone was detected only once. The rearrangement uses TRBV24-1 and TRBJ2-3; TRBD2 matches at 9 bases. Germline V CDR1 and CDR2: KGHDR, SFDVKD. The J segment lost 5 bases and the V segment lost 7 bases, leaving 6 bases of the junction unmatched. The CDR3 covers 14 residues. The CDR3 here is CATSAGGGRDTQYF. For the CDR3, the DNA is TGTGCCACCAGCGCGGGAGGGGGCAGAGATACGCAGTATTTT.

This chain links TRBV18 with TRBJ2-1; 14 bases map to TRBD2. Per the germline V gene, CDR1 is KGHSH and CDR2 is LQKENI. V gave up 1 base and J gave up 5 bases; unmatched junction bases: 1. This CDR3 is 16 amino acids long. The CDR3 loop reads CASSPRGLAGDNEQFF. DNA of the CDR3: TGTGCCAGCTCACCACGGGGACTAGCGGGGGACAATGAGCAGTTCTTC.

This clone was detected only a few times. The chain uses TRBV19 and TRBJ1-5, with D uncertain. V gave up 2 bases and J gave up 0 bases, with 26 bases separating them. Germline values: CDR1 LNHDA, CDR2 SQIVND (reference sequence). This CDR3 is built from 21 residues. CDR3 protein: CASSIYQRGTSSLYSNQPQHF. The DNA of the CDR3 is TGTGCCAGTAGTATATATCAGCGGGGAACGTCCAGCCTTTATAGCAATCAGCCCCAGCATTTT.

V gene TRBV19 combines with J gene TRBJ2-7; 9 bases agree with TRBD1. This CDR3 has 15 residues. V shed 5 bases and J 2 bases; nucleotides not matched to a gene: 7. Germline V CDR1 and CDR2: LNHDA, SQIVND (reference sequence). CDR3 loop: CASSRGTGTTYEQYF. DNA for the CDR3: TGTGCCAGTAGTCGGGGGACAGGGACTACCTACGAGCAGTACTTC. The variable domain in full, with the rest retrieved from reference TRBV19 and TRBJ2-7, is DGGITQSPKYLFRKEGQNVTLSCEQNLNHDAMYWYRQDPGQGLRLIYYSQIVNDFQKGDIAEGYSVSREKKESFPLTVTSAQKNPTAFYLCASSRGTGTTYEQYFGPGTRLTVT.

The CDR3 loop reads CASSLGQAGSPLHF. CDR3 bases: TGCGCCAGCAGCCTGGGACAGGCGGGCTCACCCCTCCACTTT. The chain links TRBV4-1 to TRBJ1-6, with 8 positions matching TRBD1. V was clipped by 4 bases and J by 10 bases; unmatched bases: 6. In germline, CDR1 is MGHRA, CDR2 YSYEKL. The CDR3 totals 14 residues.

This clone was seen once. The chain carries TRBV3-1 (or the pseudogene TRBV3-2) and TRBJ2-1, with D maybe TRBD2 (5 bases). This CDR3 region has 16 residues. V was cut by 1 base and J by 1 base, with 11 bases left in between. Germline CDR1 LGHDT, CDR2 YNNKEL (reference sequence). The CDR3 bases are TGTGCCAGCAGCCAAGTGGCGGGTAGGTCCTACAATGAGCAGTTCTTC. The encoded protein is CASSQVAGRSYNEQFF.

This clone is a singleton in its sample. CDR3 nucleotides: TGCGCCAGCAGTCAATCGGTCCCAGGAGGGTCGGAGACCCAGTACTTC. Its protein is CASSQSVPGGSETQYF. The chain has TRBV23-1 and TRBJ2-5; possibly TRBD2 for D (6 bases). TRBV23-1 is labeled an ORF, and its function is uncertain. The CDR3 contains 16 residues. Trimming left V 0 bases short and J 5 bases short, with 16 bases between.

The chain couples TRBV6-5 to TRBJ2-3; 14 bases fit TRBD2. Germline V gives CDR1 MNHEY, CDR2 SVGAGI. CDR3 size: 15 residues. V shed 6 bases and J 4 bases; nucleotides not matched to a gene: 3. DNA for the CDR3: TGTGCCAGCAGAGGACTAGCGGGAGGCGCAGATACGCAGTATTTT. This codes for CASRGLAGGADTQYF.

This clone occurred once. The genes are TRBV5-1 and TRBJ2-5; D is possibly TRBD1 (5 bases). Germline V lookup: CDR1 SGHRS, CDR2 YFSETQ. The germline V and J ends were trimmed by 3 bases and 4 bases, with 16 bases remaining between them. The CDR3 sequence is 15 residues long. Written as DNA, the CDR3 is TGCGCCAGCAGCTGGCTAGGGGCCAAGGCAGAGACCCAGTACTTC. Its protein is CASSWLGAKAETQYF.

The V and J genes are TRBV11-2 and TRBJ2-7, with 7 bases fitting TRBD2. Losses at the gene ends were 3 bases for V and 6 bases for J; bases not matched to a gene: 5. The CDR3 extends over 13 amino acids. In germline, CDR1 is SGHAT, CDR2 FQNNGV. For the CDR3, the DNA is TGTGCCAGCAGCTTGGGCCGCGGGAGCGAGCAGTACTTC. Protein: CASSLGRGSEQYF.

The J gene is TRBJ1-5, the V gene TRBV10-3, with 7 bases fitting TRBD1. CDR3 length: 16 residues. V lost 4 bases, J lost 0 bases, and 6 bases stayed unmatched. CDR1 ENHRY and CDR2 SYGVKD come from the germline V gene. The CDR3 spells CAISVGDSYSNQPQHF. CDR3 DNA sequence: TGTGCCATCAGTGTTGGGGACAGTTATAGCAATCAGCCCCAGCATTTT.

This clone was observed a few times. The chain recombines TRBV2 with TRBJ2-1; TRBD2 is a possible D gene (5 bases). V lost 6 bases and J 2 bases, leaving 11 bases between the germline ends. The CDR3 is made up of 14 amino acids. From germline, CDR1 is SNHLY and CDR2 FYNNEI. The CDR3 nucleotides are TGTGCCAGCAGCCCAGCGGTAACCTACAATGAGCAGTTCTTC. Protein: CASSPAVTYNEQFF.

This chain links TRBV5-1 with TRBJ1-6; D is undetermined. V lost 3 bases and J lost 8, with 18 bases in between. Per the germline V gene, CDR1 is SGHRS and CDR2 is YFSETQ. This CDR3 is built from 16 residues. In DNA, the CDR3 is TGCGCCAGCAGCTCTACCCCAGGCCGGCTGGATTCACCCCTCCACTTT. Protein sequence: CASSSTPGRLDSPLHF.

The rearrangement uses TRBV19 and TRBJ1-5; 12 bases line up with TRBD1. CDR3 length: 16 amino acids. With 2 bases clipped from V and 11 bases from J, the junction kept 10 bases outside the gene matches. The germline V gene has CDR1 LNHDA and CDR2 SQIVND (reference sequence). The CDR3 bases are TGTGCCAGTAGTATAACGGGACAGGGGGCGTTAGGGGCCCAGCATTTT. As protein: CASSITGQGALGAQHF.

V and J are TRBV25-1 and TRBJ2-3, with TRBD2 identical over 7 bases. The CDR3 is made up of 18 amino acids. With 2 bases clipped from V and 2 bases from J, the junction kept 13 bases outside the gene matches. The germline V gene encodes CDR1 MGHDK and CDR2 SYGVNS. CDR3 nucleotide sequence: TGTGCCAGCAGTGAAGGGAGACGCGCGGGAGCCATCACAGATACGCAGTATTTT. This sequence encodes CASSEGRRAGAITDTQYF.

V gene TRBV6-5 combines with J gene TRBJ1-5; the D gene is possibly TRBD1 (6 bases). The V gene's germline CDR1 is MNHEY and CDR2 SVGAGI. The CDR3 runs 13 residues. Trimming took off 5 bases at V and 3 bases at J, with 8 bases between the two ends. The CDR3 coding sequence is TGTGCCAGCAGTACAGGGACCAATCAGCCCCAGCATTTT. Its protein product is CASSTGTNQPQHF.